The 30 T cell receptor beta chains reported below all come from one sample, sequenced in a study of beta chain features in type 1 diabetes. Expressed TCRB transcripts were sequenced, since all the RNA that had been isolated was reverse transcribed. Some clones are missing from TCRdb's copy, which holds only in-frame ones; the method was immunoSEQ multiplex PCR. The repertoire includes 250,000 to 400,000 clones, about 14% of them detected once, and over 5% sits in the top ten. The sequenced sample consisted of central memory CD4+ T cells from blood. Receptor source: a man aged 25-45 years in good health.

This clone was observed at least ten times. The rearrangement uses TRBV6-1 and TRBJ2-3; 13 bases line up with TRBD2. The CDR3 has 15 residues. Germline-derived CDR1 and CDR2 are MNHNS and SASEGT. With 5 bases clipped from V and 7 bases from J, the junction kept 6 bases outside the gene matches. The CDR3 reads CASSTSGRALNTQYF. CDR3 sequence (DNA): TGTGCCAGCAGTACTAGCGGGAGGGCCCTAAATACGCAGTATTTT.

This clone appeared a few times. The gene calls are TRBV9 and TRBJ1-6; D uncertain. Trimming removed 0 bases at V and 6 bases at J, with 13 bases between. The CDR3 length is 16 residues. Germline values: CDR1 SGDLS, CDR2 YYNGEE. DNA of the CDR3: TGTGCCAGCAGCGTAGCTGGCGAACCCCGTAATTCACCCCTCCACTTT. Its translation: CASSVAGEPRNSPLHF.

In its sample, this clone was seen a few times. V and J are TRBV7-2 and TRBJ2-5; perhaps TRBD2 as D (5 bases). The germline V gene encodes CDR1 SGHTA and CDR2 FQGNSA. The CDR3 runs to 14 residues. Trimming removed 4 bases from V and 5 bases from J, with 14 bases in between. The CDR3 DNA follows: TGTGCCAGCAGCTCCCCGAGGGTGGGTGAGACCCAGTACTTC. Its protein product is CASSSPRVGETQYF.

The chain combines TRBV5-1 with TRBJ2-3; TRBD2 agrees at 12 bases. CDR1 is SGHRS, CDR2 YFSETQ, per germline. The CDR3 runs to 19 residues. V shed 3 bases and J 1 base; nucleotides not matched to a gene: 12. CDR3 coding DNA: TGCGCCAGCAGCTCCCCTCCTAGCGGGGGGGCGTGGGGCACAGATACGCAGTATTTT. Amino acid sequence: CASSSPPSGGAWGTDTQYF.

The genes are TRBV27 and TRBJ1-5; 8 positions agree with TRBD1. Germline loops: CDR1 MNHEY, CDR2 SMNVEV (reference sequence). This CDR3 region has 14 residues. The V gene end was trimmed by 6 bases and the J gene end by 2 bases; junction bases not matched to a gene: 3. CDR3 region: CASSPDRGNQPQHF. Written as DNA, the CDR3 is TGTGCCAGCAGCCCGGACAGGGGCAATCAGCCCCAGCATTTT.

The chain carries TRBV5-5 and TRBJ2-1; 10 bases are shared with TRBD1. There are 16 residues in the CDR3. Per the germline V gene, CDR1 is SGHKS and CDR2 is YYEKEE (reference sequence). V lost 4 bases, J lost 4 bases, and 8 bases stayed unmatched. The CDR3 protein is CASSPSGTGAYNEQFF. Written as DNA, the CDR3 is TGTGCCAGCAGCCCCTCCGGGACAGGGGCGTACAATGAGCAGTTCTTC.

This clone has a handful of counts. J is TRBJ2-5 and V is TRBV7-6; 9 nucleotides align to TRBD2. V shed 1 base and J 7 bases; nucleotides not matched to a gene: 7. From germline, CDR1 is SGHVS and CDR2 FNYEAQ. The CDR3 sequence is 15 residues long. The CDR3 bases are TGTGCCAGCAGCTTAGAGCTAGCGGGACCAACGACCCAGTACTTC. It specifies CASSLELAGPTTQYF.

This clone turned up a few times. The gene calls are TRBV19 and TRBJ1-2; perhaps TRBD1 as D (6 bases). This CDR3 has 14 amino acids. Between the trimmed V and J ends, which lost 8 bases and 2 bases, there was a span of 15 bases. CDR1 is LNHDA and CDR2 is SQIVND in the germline V gene (reference sequence). CDR3 nucleotides: TGTGCCAGTTGTGTCTGGGGGGCGAACTATGGCTACACCTTC. Its protein product is CASCVWGANYGYTF.

This clone was counted a few times. The chain links TRBV5-6 to TRBJ2-4, with D perhaps matching TRBD2 (5 bases). V shed 0 bases and J shed 8 bases, with 9 bases lying between them. The CDR3 covers 13 residues. Germline assignment: CDR1 SGHDT and CDR2 YYEEEE. The CDR3 sequence is CASSLGSRDIQYF. The CDR3 nucleotides read TGTGCCAGCAGCTTGGGATCGCGGGACATTCAGTACTTC.

A few counts support this clone. This rearrangement joins TRBV21-1 to TRBJ1-2. TRBV21-1 is annotated as a pseudogene. CDR3 length equals 15 residues. The CDR3 sequence is CASSSSGPKGYGYTF. CDR3 nucleotides: TGTGCCAGCAGTAGTTCGGGACCGAAAGGCTATGGCTACACCTTC.

The gene calls are TRBV11-2 and TRBJ1-2; TRBD1 might be the D (5 bases). Trimming removed 0 bases from V and 4 bases from J, with 12 bases in between. The V gene's germline CDR1 is SGHAT and CDR2 FQNNGV. The CDR3 is made up of 15 amino acids. The CDR3 loop is CASSLDAGTGYGYTF. The CDR3 DNA sequence: TGTGCCAGCAGCTTAGATGCGGGGACTGGCTATGGCTACACCTTC.

V usage is TRBV6-5 and J usage is TRBJ2-5, with D unclear. CDR1 and CDR2 from the germline V gene are MNHEY and SVGAGI. This CDR3 spans 13 amino acids. Trimming pared 2 bases from V and 6 bases from J, leaving 10 bases between. CDR3 protein: CASSYRLGQTQYF. In nucleotides, the CDR3 is TGTGCCAGCAGTTACAGGCTAGGGCAGACCCAGTACTTC.

This clone has more than one count but fewer than ten. This chain links TRBV20-1 with TRBJ2-3; D is perhaps TRBD2 (5 bases). The CDR3 is 11 amino acids. CDR1 is DFQATT, CDR2 SNEGSKA, per germline (reference sequence). The CDR3 loop is CSQRRGDTQYF. The CDR3 nucleotides are TGCAGCCAGAGACGGGGAGATACGCAGTATTTT.

In this sample, this clone turned up a few times. This chain uses TRBV7-2 with TRBJ1-2; 8 bases are a match to TRBD1. This CDR3 contains 14 residues. The trim removed 7 bases at V and 5 bases at J, leaving 9 bases unmatched. Germline assignment: CDR1 SGHTA and CDR2 FQGNSA. The CDR3 sequence: CASNTPDRGYGYTF. The CDR3 DNA reads as TGTGCCAGCAACACTCCCGACAGGGGTTATGGCTACACCTTC.

This chain joins TRBV7-2 and TRBJ2-6; a possible D gene is TRBD1 (6 bases). With 2 bases removed from V and 2 bases from J, the gap between germline ends came to 10 bases. The CDR3 covers 16 residues. Germline V gene data show CDR1 as SGHTA and CDR2 as FQGNSA. The CDR3 spells CASSLSPGAGANVLTF. As DNA, the CDR3 is TGTGCCAGCAGCTTATCCCCAGGGGCTGGGGCCAACGTCCTGACTTTC.

This clone was observed many times. The gene calls are TRBV7-2 and TRBJ1-2; 8 bases match TRBD1. V lost 5 bases, J lost 12 bases, and 11 bases stayed unmatched. Per germline, CDR1 SGHTA and CDR2 FQGNSA. CDR3 length equals 13 residues. CDR3 region: CASSHHRDRIHTF. The CDR3 bases are TGTGCCAGCAGCCATCACCGGGACAGGATCCACACCTTC.

This sequence joins TRBV7-2 and TRBJ1-5; maybe TRBD1 (5 bases). The length of the CDR3 is 12 residues. The germline V gene encodes CDR1 SGHTA and CDR2 FQGNSA. The V end was cut by 6 bases, the J end by 5 bases, with 8 bases between. The CDR3 sequence: CASSTGYQPQHF. In DNA form, the CDR3 reads TGTGCCAGCAGTACAGGATATCAGCCCCAGCATTTT.

This clone was observed a handful of times. V and J are TRBV29-1 and TRBJ2-1; D might be TRBD1 or TRBD2, each matching 6 bases. Trimming removed 7 bases from V and 0 bases from J, with 10 bases in between. This CDR3 has 13 residues. Germline V CDR1 and CDR2: SQVTM, ANQGSEA. CDR3 loop: CSAEGGSYNEQFF. The CDR3 DNA sequence: TGCAGCGCAGAGGGGGGCTCCTACAATGAGCAGTTCTTC.

The CDR3 DNA follows: TGTGCCAGCAGCCAAGATCGAGGGACAGCAACTAATGAAAAACTGTTTTTT. Translation: CASSQDRGTATNEKLFF. The J gene is TRBJ1-4, the V gene TRBV14; TRBD1 agrees at 7 bases. Germline assignment: CDR1 SGHDN and CDR2 FVKESK. CDR3 size: 17 residues. V lost 0 bases, J lost 0 bases, and 4 bases stayed unmatched.

In this sample, this clone turned up a few times. The chain carries TRBV6-6 and TRBJ2-1; D remains unclear. V was trimmed by 5 bases and J by 4 bases, leaving 12 bases between them. The CDR3 length is 14 residues. CDR1 and CDR2 from the germline V gene are MNHNY and SVGAGI (reference sequence). For the CDR3, the DNA is TGTGCCAGCAGTGTAACGGACGGGTACAATGAGCAGTTCTTC. Translated: CASSVTDGYNEQFF.

This clone was observed a handful of times. The chain uses TRBV27 and TRBJ1-1, with TRBD1 matching 7 bases. The CDR3 covers 15 residues. Germline CDR1 MNHEY, CDR2 SMNVEV (reference sequence). J gave up 3 bases and V 6 bases, and 10 bases lay outside the gene matches. The CDR3 protein is CASRQDRAGYTEAFF. CDR3 sequence (DNA): TGTGCCAGCAGGCAAGACAGGGCGGGGTACACTGAAGCTTTCTTT.

This clone appeared many times. This chain joins TRBV30 and TRBJ2-3, with TRBD1 identical over 9 bases. This CDR3 spans 15 amino acids. Germline trimming cut 3 bases from V and 5 bases from J; bases unmatched to any gene: 9. The germline V gene has CDR1 GTSNPN and CDR2 SVGIG (reference sequence). CDR3 DNA: TGTGCCTGGAGCGCCGGGACAGGGCAGGGAGATACGCAGTATTTT. It encodes CAWSAGTGQGDTQYF.

This chain connects TRBV11-2 to TRBJ1-3, with a weak D call TRBD1 (5 bases). The CDR3 consists of 15 residues. Germline lookup yields CDR1 SGHAT and CDR2 FQNNGV. The V end was cut by 0 bases, the J end by 2 bases, with 8 bases between. CDR3 DNA: TGTGCCAGCAGCTTAGATGGGGGGACTGGAAACACCATATATTTT. Translation gives CASSLDGGTGNTIYF. Using reference TRBV11-2 and TRBJ1-3 for the parts outside the CDR3, the full variable domain is EAGVAQSPRYKIIEKRQSVAFWCNPISGHATLYWYQQILGQGPKLLIQFQNNGVVDDSQLPKDRFSAERLKGVDSTLKIQPAKLEDSAVYLCASSLDGGTGNTIYFGEGSWLTVV.

A few counts support this clone. This chain uses TRBV2 with TRBJ2-3; 9 nucleotides match TRBD2. The CDR3 consists of 18 residues. The junction had 16 bases not matched to a gene; V was cut back by 8 bases and J by 1 base. Per the germline V gene, CDR1 is SNHLY and CDR2 is FYNNEI. This CDR3 reads CASGVEGGGALRTDTQYF. The CDR3 coding sequence is TGTGCCAGCGGCGTGGAGGGCGGGGGGGCTCTACGCACAGATACGCAGTATTTT.

This clone was detected only a few times. This sample includes further DNA sequences coding for the same CDR3. This chain connects TRBV25-1 to TRBJ1-2, with 8 bases identical to TRBD1. This CDR3 has 13 amino acids. Germline lookup yields CDR1 MGHDK and CDR2 SYGVNS. Losses at the gene ends were 3 bases for V and 5 bases for J; bases not matched to a gene: 2. CDR3 bases: TGTGCCAGCAGTGACCAGGGGGCTTATGGCTACACCTTC. Translating gives CASSDQGAYGYTF.

As concerns this clone: Germline and junction disagree at one end, which may indicate a read error. J is TRBJ2-2 and V is TRBV2; TRBD1 aligns across 7 bases. This CDR3 has 13 amino acids. The germline gives CDR1 SNHLY, CDR2 FYNNEI. CDR3 DNA sequence: TGTGCCAGCAGAGAAGGGGGCCCCGGGGAGCTGTTTTTT. This gives the protein CASREGGPGELFF.

This chain joins TRBV19 and TRBJ1-1; 8 bases fit TRBD1. The CDR3 covers 20 residues. Trimming cost V 2 bases and J 5 bases; bases outside gene matches: 22. The germline CDR1 and CDR2 sequences are LNHDA and SQIVND (reference sequence). As DNA, the CDR3 is TGTGCCAGTAGTATAATTGGTATGTCCGGGACAGGTAGCCTTAGGACTGAAGCTTTCTTT. This translates into CASSIIGMSGTGSLRTEAFF.

In its sample, this clone was seen a few times. This chain uses TRBV19 with TRBJ2-5, with 7 bases matching TRBD2. The CDR3 spans 15 residues. J lost 4 bases, V lost 1 base, and 6 bases had no gene match. Germline assignment: CDR1 LNHDA and CDR2 SQIVND (reference sequence). Written as DNA, the CDR3 is TGTGCCAGTAGTATAGGGGTCGGGAGGCGAGAGACCCAGTACTTC. Translated: CASSIGVGRRETQYF.

V is TRBV7-8 and J is TRBJ2-3; D not certain. Germline V gives CDR1 SGHVS, CDR2 FQNEAQ. V lost 6 bases and J lost 5, with 6 bases in between. The CDR3 is 11 residues long. CDR3 DNA sequence: TGTGCCAGCAGAAGTATAGATACGCAGTATTTT. Translation: CASRSIDTQYF.

This chain joins TRBV7-2 and TRBJ2-7, with a tentative D call TRBD1 (6 bases). The CDR3 is 14 amino acids. Trimming took off 1 base at V and 6 bases at J, with 13 bases between the two ends. Germline V lookup: CDR1 SGHTA, CDR2 FQGNSA. This CDR3 reads CASSLEQGNSEQYF. As DNA, the CDR3 is TGTGCCAGCAGCTTAGAACAGGGAAATAGCGAGCAGTACTTC.